The 31 T cell receptor beta chains presented below share a single source sample, sequenced in a study of cytomegalovirus exposure and HLA in healthy donors. Some clones are missing from TCRdb's copy, which holds only in-frame ones; the method was immunoSEQ multiplex PCR. The table includes roughly 100,000 clones, about 88% detected once. Sequencing was done on a sample of PBMCs. Receptors originate from a woman in her late teens or twenties in good health and CMV-seropositive.

V is TRBV10-3 and J is TRBJ1-1; 7 bases fit TRBD1. Trimming took 4 bases from V and 6 from J; bases not matched to a gene: 11. Germline CDR1 and CDR2: ENHRY and SYGVKD. The CDR3 loop spans 15 amino acids. The chain's CDR3 is CAISVPRQGISEAFF. In DNA form, the CDR3 reads TGTGCCATCAGTGTTCCTCGACAGGGTATCTCTGAAGCTTTCTTT.

In this sample, this clone turned up once. V usage is TRBV7-3 and J usage is TRBJ1-1; no clear D. Trimming removed 3 bases at V and 2 bases at J, with 7 bases between. From germline, CDR1 is SGHTA and CDR2 FQGTGA. The CDR3 length is 13 residues. CDR3 amino acids: CASSFTPNTEAFF. DNA for the CDR3: TGTGCCAGCAGCTTCACACCAAACACTGAAGCTTTCTTT.

The gene calls are TRBV4-1 and TRBJ1-1, with D tentatively TRBD1 (6 bases). The CDR3 is 20 residues long. Germline V gene sequence: CDR1 MGHRA, CDR2 YSYEKL. V shed 1 base and J shed 1 base, with 25 bases lying between them. In DNA form, the CDR3 reads TGCGCCAGCAGCCAAGTAAGAGGATTTGGGCAGGGGAGGGCGAACACTGAAGCTTTCTTT. This translates into CASSQVRGFGQGRANTEAFF.

The chain carries TRBV14 and TRBJ2-1; D is ambiguous. The germline CDR1 and CDR2 sequences are SGHDN and FVKESK. The V end was cut by 3 bases, the J end by 6 bases, with 12 bases between. The CDR3 loop spans 14 amino acids. The CDR3 sequence is CASSHDTSFNEQFF. CDR3 DNA sequence: TGTGCCAGCAGCCACGATACTTCGTTCAATGAGCAGTTCTTC.

V and J are TRBV2 and TRBJ2-6; the match to TRBD2 covers 7 bases. V trimming: 7 bases; J trimming: 2 bases; junction bases outside the gene matches: 5. The CDR3 contains 15 residues. Germline lookup yields CDR1 SNHLY and CDR2 FYNNEI. The chain's CDR3 is CASTGGRAGANVLTF. CDR3 coding DNA: TGTGCCAGCACGGGAGGCAGGGCTGGGGCCAACGTCCTGACTTTC. The entire variable domain, with the rest obtained from reference TRBV2 and TRBJ2-6, is as follows: EPEVTQTPSHQVTQMGQEVILRCVPISNHLYFYWYRQILGQKVEFLVSFYNNEISEKSEIFDDQFSVERPDGSNFTLKIRSTKLEDSAMYFCASTGGRAGANVLTFGAGSRLTVL.

The chain recombines TRBV28 with TRBJ1-2; tentative D call: TRBD1 (6 bases). Germline lookup yields CDR1 MDHEN and CDR2 SYDVKM. The ends were cut back, 4 bases at V and 6 bases at J, with 15 bases in the middle. The CDR3 length is 14 residues. CDR3 nucleotide sequence: TGTGCCAGCAGTTGGGCCAGGGGTGCCCATGGCTACACCTTC. Its translation: CASSWARGAHGYTF.

The chain employs TRBV6-5 and TRBJ2-4; tentative D call: TRBD2 (5 bases). V shed 6 bases and J shed 8 bases, with 17 bases lying between them. CDR1 MNHEY and CDR2 SVGAGI come from the germline V gene. This CDR3 comprises 14 residues. CDR3 DNA sequence: TGTGCCAGCAGACGAGCGGAGACGGGATACATTCAGTACTTC. Its protein is CASRRAETGYIQYF.

The table lists this clone with a count of one. The chain employs TRBV27 and TRBJ1-2, with D possibly matching TRBD1 (6 bases). Trimming pared 3 bases from V and 7 bases from J, leaving 24 bases between. CDR3 length equals 17 residues. Germline CDR1 reads MNHEY; CDR2 reads SMNVEV (reference sequence). The CDR3 sequence is CASSFGQGSRGISGYTF. The CDR3 DNA sequence: TGTGCCAGCAGTTTTGGCCAAGGATCCAGGGGAATTAGTGGCTACACCTTC.

This chain connects TRBV10-3 to TRBJ1-2, with 7 bases aligning to TRBD1. J gave up 6 bases and V 8 bases, and 6 bases lay outside the gene matches. The CDR3 has 12 amino acids. Germline CDR1 ENHRY, CDR2 SYGVKD. The CDR3 spells CAISGTADGYTF. CDR3 coding DNA: TGTGCCATCTCGGGGACAGCGGATGGCTACACCTTC.

The V and J genes are TRBV6-1 and TRBJ1-5; D is ambiguous. Trimming took off 2 bases at V and 0 bases at J, with 8 bases between the two ends. The CDR3 is made up of 15 amino acids. CDR1 is MNHNS and CDR2 is SASEGT in the germline V gene. DNA for the CDR3: TGTGCCAGCAGTGAACTAGGCTTTAGCAATCAGCCCCAGCATTTT. Residues: CASSELGFSNQPQHF.

This rearrangement joins TRBV28 to TRBJ2-4, with D unresolved. The CDR3 spans 14 residues. V was trimmed by 6 bases and J by 7 bases, leaving 16 bases between them. Germline V gives CDR1 MDHEN, CDR2 SYDVKM. Written as DNA, the CDR3 is TGTGCCAGCAGCCCGTCAGAACTAAGGAACATTCAGTACTTC. It is translated as CASSPSELRNIQYF.

This chain joins TRBV7-9 and TRBJ2-1, with a tentative D call TRBD2 (5 bases). The length of the CDR3 is 16 residues. Germline V CDR1 and CDR2: SEHNR, FQNEAQ (reference sequence). Trimming left V 3 bases short and J 4 bases short, with 16 bases between. The CDR3 sequence: CASSLGEHLTYNEQFF. The CDR3 DNA reads TGTGCCAGCAGCTTGGGAGAACATCTGACTTACAATGAGCAGTTCTTC. The full variable domain, completed using reference TRBV7-9 and TRBJ2-1, is DTGVSQNPRHKITKRGQNVTFRCDPISEHNRLYWYRQTLGQGPEFLTYFQNEAQLEKSRLLSDRFSAERPKGSFSTLEIQRTEQGDSAMYLCASSLGEHLTYNEQFFGPGTRLTVL.

V is TRBV25-1 and J is TRBJ2-2, with 7 bases matching TRBD2. Trimming took 6 bases from V and 2 from J; bases not matched to a gene: 3. This CDR3 comprises 14 residues. Germline CDR1 is MGHDK and CDR2 is SYGVNS. The CDR3 protein is CASSGRTNTGELFF. CDR3 coding DNA: TGTGCCAGCAGCGGGAGGACAAACACCGGGGAGCTGTTTTTT.

V gene TRBV11-3 combines with J gene TRBJ2-7, with a possible D match to TRBD1 (5 bases). V was shortened by 1 base and J by 6 bases, with 16 bases between the two germline ends. Germline CDR1 is SGHNT and CDR2 is YENEEA. This CDR3 comprises 15 residues. This CDR3 reads CASSLAFDSPVEQYF. CDR3 nucleotides: TGTGCCAGCAGCTTAGCCTTCGACAGTCCTGTCGAGCAGTACTTC.

The J gene is TRBJ2-1, the V gene TRBV10-2; TRBD2 matches at 13 bases. Germline-derived CDR1 and CDR2 are WSHSY and SAAADI. The CDR3 spans 14 residues. V dropped 10 bases and J dropped 7; count of bases not matched to a gene: 7. CDR3 loop: CATATSGRSNEQFF. The CDR3 bases are TGCGCCACCGCGACTAGCGGGAGGAGTAATGAGCAGTTCTTC.

The chain combines TRBV27 with TRBJ2-5; D is possibly TRBD1 (6 bases). Germline CDR1 is MNHEY and CDR2 is SMNVEV (reference sequence). V lost 3 bases and J lost 4, with 6 bases in between. The CDR3 covers 12 residues. The CDR3 DNA sequence: TGTGCCAGCAGTTTCAGGGGAGAGACCCAGTACTTC. Encoded protein: CASSFRGETQYF.

This chain joins TRBV9 and TRBJ1-5; D possibly corresponds to TRBD1 (6 bases). Trimming took 3 bases from V and 3 from J, leaving 7 bases between them. The CDR3 contains 13 residues. Germline V CDR1 and CDR2: SGDLS, YYNGEE. The CDR3 loop is CASSGGHNQPQHF. The DNA for the CDR3 is TGTGCCAGCAGCGGGGGGCACAATCAGCCCCAGCATTTT.

The J gene is TRBJ2-7, the V gene TRBV29-1; D might be TRBD1 (5 bases). V was shortened by 5 bases and J by 3 bases, with 14 bases between the two germline ends. The CDR3 extends over 13 amino acids. Germline V lookup: CDR1 SQVTM, CDR2 ANQGSEA. The CDR3 DNA is TGCAGCGTTAGGTGGAGACAGAGCTACGAGCAGTACTTC. Translating it yields CSVRWRQSYEQYF.

This chain connects TRBV4-2 to TRBJ2-1, with D maybe TRBD2 (6 bases). This CDR3 comprises 16 residues. Trimming removed 0 bases from V and 10 bases from J, with 19 bases in between. Germline CDR1 is LGHNA and CDR2 is YNFKEQ. The CDR3 spells CASSQDAGLTPGEQFF. CDR3 nucleotides: TGTGCCAGCAGCCAAGATGCGGGACTCACCCCAGGGGAGCAGTTCTTC.

The chain is built from TRBV21-1 and TRBJ1-1; TRBD1, the D gene given by the table, was not confirmed from the DNA. TRBV21-1 is a pseudogene segment. The CDR3 has 13 residues. The CDR3 region has the DNA TGTGCCAGCAGCAAGAGGCCAAGGGGGAGAGCTTTCTTT. This encodes CASSKRPRGRAFF.

The genes are TRBV9 and TRBJ1-3; D remains unclear. CDR3 length: 15 residues. Germline V gene data show CDR1 as SGDLS and CDR2 as YYNGEE. Trimming shortened V by 6 bases and J by 0 bases, and 13 bases separated the two germline ends. The CDR3 sequence: CASTPGLRSGNTIYF. Written as DNA, the CDR3 is TGTGCCAGCACGCCCGGACTTCGCTCTGGAAACACCATATATTTT. Filled out from reference TRBV9 and TRBJ1-3, the complete variable domain reads DSGVTQTPKHLITATGQRVTLRCSPRSGDLSVYWYQQSLDQGLQFLIQYYNGEERAKGNILERFSAQQFPDLHSELNLSSLELGDSALYFCASTPGLRSGNTIYFGEGSWLTVV.

V usage is TRBV7-9 and J usage is TRBJ1-5; 9 bases match TRBD1. The length of the CDR3 is 16 residues. CDR1 SEHNR and CDR2 FQNEAQ come from the germline V gene (reference sequence). Trimming removed 4 bases from V and 1 base from J; junction bases left unmatched: 5. CDR3 amino acids: CASSSNTGGSNQPQHF. Here the CDR3 DNA reads TGTGCCAGCAGCTCAAATACAGGGGGCAGCAATCAGCCCCAGCATTTT.

V and J are TRBV6-1 and TRBJ1-1; D remains ambiguous. Trimming removed 6 bases from V and 6 bases from J, with 11 bases in between. The CDR3 has 12 residues. The germline V gene has CDR1 MNHNS and CDR2 SASEGT. CDR3 sequence reads: CASSFDIAEAFF. As DNA, the CDR3 is TGTGCCAGCAGCTTTGACATCGCTGAAGCTTTCTTT.

This chain joins TRBV30 and TRBJ2-7; 9 bases fit TRBD2. This CDR3 is built from 13 residues. Germline CDR1 and CDR2: GTSNPN and SVGIG (reference sequence). The V segment lost 3 bases and the J segment 7 bases; nucleotides outside the gene matches: 7. The DNA of the CDR3 is TGTGCCTGGAGGCGGGAGGGCGCAAAAGAGCAGTACTTC. Translating it yields CAWRREGAKEQYF. Full variable domain (remainder filled in from reference TRBV30 and TRBJ2-7): SQTIHQWPATLVQPVGSPLSLECTVEGTSNPNLYWYRQAAGRGLQLLFYSVGIGQISSEVPQNLSASRPQDRQFILSSKKLLLSDSGFYLCAWRREGAKEQYFGPGTRLTVT.

The chain's CDR3 is CASSVPGQGVATEAFF. The CDR3 region has the DNA TGTGCCAGCAGCGTCCCGGGACAGGGGGTTGCCACTGAAGCTTTCTTT. The gene calls are TRBV11-2 and TRBJ1-1, with 11 bases lining up with TRBD1. CDR3 length: 16 residues. J gave up 4 bases and V 5 bases, and 9 bases lay outside the gene matches. CDR1 and CDR2 (germline): SGHAT, FQNNGV.

V is TRBV28 and J is TRBJ1-1; D is undetermined. V was cut by 7 bases and J by 1 base, with 16 bases left in between. CDR1 is MDHEN, CDR2 SYDVKM, per germline. CDR3 length: 15 amino acids. CDR3 sequence (DNA): TGTGCCAGCACGAATGGAGAGCTGTCGAACACTGAAGCTTTCTTT. Protein product: CASTNGELSNTEAFF.

The V gene is TRBV5-6, the J gene TRBJ2-7; 10 bases are shared with TRBD2. Germline lookup yields CDR1 SGHDT and CDR2 YYEEEE. V lost 4 bases, J lost 3 bases, and 7 bases stayed unmatched. This CDR3 comprises 15 residues. The CDR3 reads CASSQRTSGIYEQYF. The CDR3 DNA reads as TGTGCCAGCAGCCAACGCACTAGCGGGATCTACGAGCAGTACTTC.

The chain has TRBV10-3 and TRBJ2-7; a weak D match, TRBD1 (5 bases). The V gene lost 4 bases and the J gene lost 3 bases, with 10 bases spanning the gap. Germline V gene data show CDR1 as ENHRY and CDR2 as SYGVKD. The CDR3 length is 13 residues. The CDR3 reads CAISGTDIYEQYF. The CDR3 DNA follows: TGTGCCATCAGTGGAACGGACATCTACGAGCAGTACTTC.

The rearrangement joins TRBV28 to TRBJ2-5, with 10 bases fitting TRBD2. Germline V gives CDR1 MDHEN, CDR2 SYDVKM. The CDR3 sequence is 15 residues long. Unmatched junction bases numbered 5, after V lost 7 bases and J lost 0 bases. The CDR3 DNA sequence: TGTGCCAGCAAGCTAGCGGGGGCGTACCAAGAGACCCAGTACTTC. This sequence encodes CASKLAGAYQETQYF. The full variable domain, its missing parts supplied by reference TRBV28 and TRBJ2-5, is DVKVTQSSRYLVKRTGEKVFLECVQDMDHENMFWYRQDPGLGLRLIYFSYDVKMKEKGDIPEGYSVSREKKERFSLILESASTNQTSMYLCASKLAGAYQETQYFGPGTRLLVL.

The chain combines TRBV15 with TRBJ2-3; D gene uncertain. The CDR3 is 15 amino acids. The germline V gene encodes CDR1 LNHNV and CDR2 YYDKDF (reference sequence). V was clipped by 1 base and J by 0 bases, with 8 bases between them. The CDR3 DNA is TGTGCCACCAGCAGAGCGGCGGCAAGCACAGATACGCAGTATTTT. Its protein is CATSRAAASTDTQYF.

The rearrangement uses TRBV10-1 and TRBJ1-1, with D possibly matching TRBD1 (6 bases). Between the trimmed V and J ends, which lost 4 bases and 6 bases, there was a span of 12 bases. This CDR3 contains 13 residues. The V gene's germline CDR1 is WNHNN and CDR2 SYGVQD (reference sequence). CDR3 sequence reads: CASSAGVNAEAFF. As DNA, the CDR3 is TGCGCCAGCAGTGCAGGGGTTAACGCTGAAGCTTTCTTT.